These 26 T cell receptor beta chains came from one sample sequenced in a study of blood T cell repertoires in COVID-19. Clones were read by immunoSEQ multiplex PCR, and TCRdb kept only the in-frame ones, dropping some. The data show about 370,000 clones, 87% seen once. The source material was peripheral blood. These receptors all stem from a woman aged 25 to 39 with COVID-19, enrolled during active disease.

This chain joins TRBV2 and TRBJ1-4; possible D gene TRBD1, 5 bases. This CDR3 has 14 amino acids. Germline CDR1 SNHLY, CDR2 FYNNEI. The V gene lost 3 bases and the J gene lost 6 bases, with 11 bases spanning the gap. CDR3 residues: CASSEEGLDEKLFF. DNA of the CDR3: TGTGCCAGCAGTGAGGAGGGGTTGGATGAAAAACTGTTTTTT.

The CDR3 DNA reads TGTGCCATCAGTGGAAGCTACAGGGGCTCCACCGGGGAGCTGTTTTTT. Translation gives CAISGSYRGSTGELFF. The rearrangement links TRBV10-3 to TRBJ2-2; TRBD1 agrees at 7 bases. CDR3 length: 16 amino acids. The germline gives CDR1 ENHRY, CDR2 SYGVKD. V lost 4 bases to trimming and J lost 4 bases; unmatched junction nucleotides: 9.

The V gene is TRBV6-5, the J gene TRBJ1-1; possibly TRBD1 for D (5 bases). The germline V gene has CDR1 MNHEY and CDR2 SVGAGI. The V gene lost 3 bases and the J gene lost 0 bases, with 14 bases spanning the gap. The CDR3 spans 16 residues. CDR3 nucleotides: TGTGCCAGCAGTTATCAGGGAACAGGAATGAACACTGAAGCTTTCTTT. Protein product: CASSYQGTGMNTEAFF.

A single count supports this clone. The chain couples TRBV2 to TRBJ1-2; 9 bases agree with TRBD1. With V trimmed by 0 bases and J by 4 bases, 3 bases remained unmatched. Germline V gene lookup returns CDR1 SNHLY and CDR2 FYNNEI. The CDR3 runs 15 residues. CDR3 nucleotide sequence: TGTGCCAGCAGTGAAGCGCCGACAGGGGGCTATGGCTACACCTTC. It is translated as CASSEAPTGGYGYTF.

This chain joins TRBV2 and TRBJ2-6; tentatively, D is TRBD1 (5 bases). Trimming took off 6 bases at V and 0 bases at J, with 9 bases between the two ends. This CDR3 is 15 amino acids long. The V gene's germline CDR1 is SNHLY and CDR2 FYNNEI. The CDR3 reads CASSLDSSGANVLTF. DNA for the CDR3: TGTGCCAGCAGCCTAGACAGCTCTGGGGCCAACGTCCTGACTTTC.

The CDR3 region has the DNA TGCGCCAGCAGCTTAATCGACAGTTCCTACGAGCAGTACTTC. Protein: CASSLIDSSYEQYF. The chain recombines TRBV5-1 with TRBJ2-7; tentative D call: TRBD1 (5 bases). Germline V CDR1 and CDR2: SGHRS, YFSETQ. This CDR3 contains 14 residues. Deletions cut 2 bases from V and 1 base from J, with 10 bases between. Based on the CDR3 plus reference TRBV5-1 and TRBJ2-7, the full variable domain is KAGVTQTPRYLIKTRGQQVTLSCSPISGHRSVSWYQQTPGQGLQFLFEYFSETQRNKGNFPGRFSGRQFSNSRSEMNVSTLELGDSALYLCASSLIDSSYEQYFGPGTRLTVT.

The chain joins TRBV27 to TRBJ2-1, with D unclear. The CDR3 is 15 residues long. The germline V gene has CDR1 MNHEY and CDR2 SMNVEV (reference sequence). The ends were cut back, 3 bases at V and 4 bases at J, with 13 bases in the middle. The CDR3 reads CASSLSPPQYNEQFF. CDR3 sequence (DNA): TGTGCCAGCAGTTTGTCCCCCCCACAGTACAATGAGCAGTTCTTC.

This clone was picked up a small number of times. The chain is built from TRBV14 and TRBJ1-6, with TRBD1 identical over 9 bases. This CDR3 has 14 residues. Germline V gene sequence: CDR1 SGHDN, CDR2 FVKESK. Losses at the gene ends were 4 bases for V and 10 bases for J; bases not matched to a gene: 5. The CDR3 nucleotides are TGTGCCAGCAGCCGCGGGACAGGGTCCTCACCCCTCCACTTT. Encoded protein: CASSRGTGSSPLHF. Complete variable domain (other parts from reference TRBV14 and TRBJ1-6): EAGVTQFPSHSVIEKGQTVTLRCDPISGHDNLYWYRRVMGKEIKFLLHFVKESKQDESGMPNNRFLAERTGGTYSTLKVQPAELEDSGVYFCASSRGTGSSPLHFGNGTRLTVT.

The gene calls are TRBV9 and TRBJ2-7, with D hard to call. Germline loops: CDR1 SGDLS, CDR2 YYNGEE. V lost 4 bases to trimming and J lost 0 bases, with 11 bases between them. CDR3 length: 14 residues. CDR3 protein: CASSPGGVSYEQYF. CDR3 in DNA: TGTGCCAGCAGCCCCGGCGGAGTCTCCTACGAGCAGTACTTC.

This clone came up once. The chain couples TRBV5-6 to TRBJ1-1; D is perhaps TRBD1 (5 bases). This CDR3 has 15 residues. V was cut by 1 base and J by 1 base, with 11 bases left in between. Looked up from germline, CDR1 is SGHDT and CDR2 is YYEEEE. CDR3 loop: CASSLLGRGNTEAFF. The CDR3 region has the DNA TGTGCCAGCAGCTTGCTAGGAAGGGGGAACACTGAAGCTTTCTTT.

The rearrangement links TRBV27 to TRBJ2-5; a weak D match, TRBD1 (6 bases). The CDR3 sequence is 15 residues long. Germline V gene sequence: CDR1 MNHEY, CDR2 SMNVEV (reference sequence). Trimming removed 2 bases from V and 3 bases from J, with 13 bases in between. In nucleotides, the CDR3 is TGTGCCAGCAGTTTAATCCTGACAGGCAAAGAGACCCAGTACTTC. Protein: CASSLILTGKETQYF.

CDR3 sequence (DNA): TGTGCCAGCAGTTTTGGATTATTAACTAGCGGGAGTGATGAGCAGTTCTTC. Translation: CASSFGLLTSGSDEQFF. The chain is built from TRBV28 and TRBJ2-1; 11 bases fit TRBD2. Germline V lookup: CDR1 MDHEN, CDR2 SYDVKM. The J segment lost 8 bases and the V segment lost 3 bases, leaving 12 bases of the junction unmatched. The CDR3 sequence is 17 residues long.

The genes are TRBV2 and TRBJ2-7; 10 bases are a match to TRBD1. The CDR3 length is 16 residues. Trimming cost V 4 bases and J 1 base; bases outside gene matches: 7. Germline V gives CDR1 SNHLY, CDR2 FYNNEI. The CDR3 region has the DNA TGTGCCAGCAGTGGGGGACAGGGGTCCCCTTCCTACGAGCAGTACTTC. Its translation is CASSGGQGSPSYEQYF.

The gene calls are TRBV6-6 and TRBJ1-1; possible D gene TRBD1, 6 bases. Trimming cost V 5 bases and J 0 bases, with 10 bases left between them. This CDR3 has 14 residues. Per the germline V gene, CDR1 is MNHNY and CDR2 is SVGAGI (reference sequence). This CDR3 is CASSKQGMNTEAFF. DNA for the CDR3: TGTGCCAGCAGTAAACAGGGCATGAACACTGAAGCTTTCTTT.

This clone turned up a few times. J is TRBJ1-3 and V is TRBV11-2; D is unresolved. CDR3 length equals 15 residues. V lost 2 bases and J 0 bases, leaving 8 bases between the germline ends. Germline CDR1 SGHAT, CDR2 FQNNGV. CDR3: CASSLTQASGNTIYF. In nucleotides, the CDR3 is TGTGCCAGCAGCTTAACCCAGGCCTCTGGAAACACCATATATTTT.

CDR3 in amino acids: CASSKHMDNEQFF. CDR3 bases: TGTGCCAGCAGCAAACACATGGACAATGAGCAGTTCTTC. V is TRBV11-1 and J is TRBJ2-1; D is unresolved. The V and J ends lost 5 bases and 5 bases respectively, with 10 bases between them. CDR1 SGHAT and CDR2 FQDESV come from the germline V gene (reference sequence). The CDR3 runs 13 residues.

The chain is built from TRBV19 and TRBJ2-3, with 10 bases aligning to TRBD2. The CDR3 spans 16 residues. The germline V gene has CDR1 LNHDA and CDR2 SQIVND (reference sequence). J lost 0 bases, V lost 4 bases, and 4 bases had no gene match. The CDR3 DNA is TGTGCCAGTAGTACGGGAGCGGGAGGGAGCACAGATACGCAGTATTTT. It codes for CASSTGAGGSTDTQYF.

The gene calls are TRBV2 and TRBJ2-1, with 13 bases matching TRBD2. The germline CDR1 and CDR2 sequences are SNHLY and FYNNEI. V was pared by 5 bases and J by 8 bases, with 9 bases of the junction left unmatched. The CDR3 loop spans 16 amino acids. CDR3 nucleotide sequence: TGTGCCAGCAGTCCAACTAGCGGGAGGGCCGGTGATGAGCAGTTCTTC. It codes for CASSPTSGRAGDEQFF.

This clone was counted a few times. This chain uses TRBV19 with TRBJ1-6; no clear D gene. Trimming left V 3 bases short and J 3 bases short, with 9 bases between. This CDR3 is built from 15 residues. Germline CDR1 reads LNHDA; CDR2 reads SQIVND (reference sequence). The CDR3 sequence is CASSIQRDYNSPLHF. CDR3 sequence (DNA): TGTGCCAGTAGTATTCAGCGGGACTATAATTCACCCCTCCACTTT.

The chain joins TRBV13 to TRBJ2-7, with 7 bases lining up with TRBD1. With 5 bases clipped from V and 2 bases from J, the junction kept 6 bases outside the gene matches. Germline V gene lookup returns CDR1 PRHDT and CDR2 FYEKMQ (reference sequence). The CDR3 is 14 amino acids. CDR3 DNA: TGTGCCAGCAGCCCCCGGGACAGAGCCTACGAGCAGTACTTC. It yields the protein CASSPRDRAYEQYF.

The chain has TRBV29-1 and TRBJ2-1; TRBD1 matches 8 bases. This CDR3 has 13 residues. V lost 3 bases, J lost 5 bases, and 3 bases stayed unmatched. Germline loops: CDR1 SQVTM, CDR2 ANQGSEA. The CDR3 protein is CSVDRGLDNEQFF. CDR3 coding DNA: TGCAGCGTTGACAGGGGGCTCGACAATGAGCAGTTCTTC.

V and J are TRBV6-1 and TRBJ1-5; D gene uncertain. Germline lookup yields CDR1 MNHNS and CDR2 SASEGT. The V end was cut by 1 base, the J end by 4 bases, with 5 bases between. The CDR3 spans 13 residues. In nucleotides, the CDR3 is TGTGCCAGCAGTGAAGGGAGGAATCAGCCCCAGCATTTT. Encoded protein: CASSEGRNQPQHF.

The CDR3 region is CASSPTSGGTDTQYF. CDR3 sequence (DNA): TGTGCCAGCAGCCCAACTAGCGGGGGCACAGATACGCAGTATTTT. This chain connects TRBV11-2 to TRBJ2-3, with 10 bases identical to TRBD2. The germline gives CDR1 SGHAT, CDR2 FQNNGV. V was clipped by 5 bases and J by 1 base; unmatched bases: 3. This CDR3 comprises 15 residues.

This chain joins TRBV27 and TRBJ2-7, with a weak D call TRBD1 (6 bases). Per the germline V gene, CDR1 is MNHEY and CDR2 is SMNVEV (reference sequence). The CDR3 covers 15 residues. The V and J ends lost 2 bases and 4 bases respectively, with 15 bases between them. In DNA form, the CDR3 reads TGTGCCAGCAGTTTAACGGCAGGGGTTGGGTACGAGCAGTACTTC. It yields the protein CASSLTAGVGYEQYF.

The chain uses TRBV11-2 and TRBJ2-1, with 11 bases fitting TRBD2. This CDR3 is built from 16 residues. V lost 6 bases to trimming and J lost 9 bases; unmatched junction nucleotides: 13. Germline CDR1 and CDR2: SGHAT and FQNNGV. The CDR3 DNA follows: TGTGCCAGCAGGCCTCCGGGACTAGCGGCAGAGGGTGAGCAGTTCTTC. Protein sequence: CASRPPGLAAEGEQFF.

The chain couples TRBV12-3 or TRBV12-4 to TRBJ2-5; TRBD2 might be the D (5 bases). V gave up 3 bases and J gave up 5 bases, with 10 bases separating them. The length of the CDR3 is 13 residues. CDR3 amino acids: CASSFLTRETQYF. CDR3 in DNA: TGTGCCAGCAGTTTCCTAACTAGGGAGACCCAGTACTTC.